This entry describes one T cell receptor beta chain. Its antigen is as yet unknown. Per germline, CDR1 SEHNR and CDR2 FQNEAQ (reference sequence). The CDR3 runs to 15 residues. The germline V and J ends were trimmed by 4 bases and 0 bases, with 11 bases remaining between them. This record belongs to a study of cytomegalovirus exposure and HLA in healthy donors. PCR involved 60 Vbeta and 13 Jbeta primers. The method was immunoSEQ multiplex PCR; TCRdb's version includes in-frame clones alone and lacks a portion of them. The repertoire has 150,000 to 200,000 clones, approximately 86% of them found once; the top ten carry 1.5% to 2%. Whole-study findings and limits: The records held CMV serostatus as the only immune exposure information. With further analysis later on, most CMV-associated TCR beta chains appeared HLA-restricted. Earlier analysis looked at TCR beta V segments, and most were productive about 90% or about 30% of the time. Some TCR beta chains (more than 150 of them) were listed as cytomegalovirus-associated.

This chain connects TRBV7-9 to TRBJ2-3; D is unclear. Sequenced material: PBMCs. The receptor was derived from a woman aged 18 to 35 in good health and CMV-seronegative. This chain's CDR3 is CASSSSSGSTDTQYF. The CDR3 DNA reads TGTGCCAGCAGCTCTTCCTCCGGTAGCACAGATACGCAGTATTTT.